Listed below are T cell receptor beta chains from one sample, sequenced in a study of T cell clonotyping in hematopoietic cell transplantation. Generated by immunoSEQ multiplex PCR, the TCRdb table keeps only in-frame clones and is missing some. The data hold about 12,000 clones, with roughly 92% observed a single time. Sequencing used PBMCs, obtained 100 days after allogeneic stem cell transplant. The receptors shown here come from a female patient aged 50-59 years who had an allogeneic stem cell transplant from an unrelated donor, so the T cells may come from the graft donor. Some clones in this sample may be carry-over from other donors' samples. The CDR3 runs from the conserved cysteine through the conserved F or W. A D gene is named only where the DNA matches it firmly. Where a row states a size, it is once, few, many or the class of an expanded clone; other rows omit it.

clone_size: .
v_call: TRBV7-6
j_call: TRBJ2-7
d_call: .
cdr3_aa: CASSSGAGRYEQYF
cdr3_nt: TGTGCCAGCAGCTCAGGGGCAGGGCGCTACGAGCAGTACTTC

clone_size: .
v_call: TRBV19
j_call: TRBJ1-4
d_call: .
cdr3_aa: CASSPREEKLFF
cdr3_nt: TGTGCCAGTAGTCCTCGGGAGGAAAAACTGTTTTTT

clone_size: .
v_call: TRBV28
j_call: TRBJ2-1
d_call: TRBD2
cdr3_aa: CAIAGGSYNEQFF
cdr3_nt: TGTGCCATAGCGGGAGGCTCCTACAATGAGCAGTTCTTC

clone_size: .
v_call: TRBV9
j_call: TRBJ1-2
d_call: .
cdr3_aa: CASSGTDYGYTF
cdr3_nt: TGTGCCAGCAGCGGGACAGACTATGGCTACACCTTC

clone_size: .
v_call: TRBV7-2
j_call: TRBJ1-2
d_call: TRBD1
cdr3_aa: CASSLGLGQGRGGYTF
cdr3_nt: TGTGCCAGCAGCTTGGGTTTGGGACAGGGTCGCGGAGGCTACACCTTC

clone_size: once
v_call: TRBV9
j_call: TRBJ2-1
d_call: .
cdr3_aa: CASSVEAGFSSYNEQFF
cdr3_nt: TGTGCCAGCAGCGTAGAGGCGGGGTTTTCCTCCTACAATGAGCAGTTCTTC

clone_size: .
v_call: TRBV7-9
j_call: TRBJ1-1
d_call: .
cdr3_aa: CASSLNPGLLNNTEAFF
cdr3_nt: TGTGCCAGCAGCCTAAATCCGGGACTCCTGAATAACACTGAAGCTTTCTTT

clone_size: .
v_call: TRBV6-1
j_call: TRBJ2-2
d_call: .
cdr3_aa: CASSERGLLTGELFF
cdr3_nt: TGTGCCAGCAGTGAAAGAGGACTACTCACCGGGGAGCTGTTTTTT

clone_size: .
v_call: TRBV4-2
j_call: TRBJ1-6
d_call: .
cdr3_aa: CASSQEQGTWNSPLHF
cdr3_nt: TGTGCCAGCAGCCAAGAGCAGGGGACGTGGAATTCACCCCTCCACTTT

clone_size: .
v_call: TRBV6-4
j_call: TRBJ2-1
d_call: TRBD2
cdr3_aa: CASSDRAGGPVNEQFF
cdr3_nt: TGTGCCAGCAGTGACCGAGCGGGAGGGCCGGTCAATGAGCAGTTCTTC

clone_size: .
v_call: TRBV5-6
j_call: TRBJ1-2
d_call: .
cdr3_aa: CASSLQQKNYGYTF
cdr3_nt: TGTGCCAGCAGCTTGCAACAGAAAAACTATGGCTACACCTTC

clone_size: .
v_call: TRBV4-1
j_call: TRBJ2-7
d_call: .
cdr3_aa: CASSYDTPREQYF
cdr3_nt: TGCGCCAGCAGCTACGACACGCCGAGGGAGCAGTACTTC

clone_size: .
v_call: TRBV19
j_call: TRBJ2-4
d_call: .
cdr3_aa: CASKTSEGAKNIQYF
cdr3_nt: TGTGCCAGTAAAACCTCGGAAGGGGCCAAAAACATTCAGTACTTC

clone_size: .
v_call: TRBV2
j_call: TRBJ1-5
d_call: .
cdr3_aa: CASSGGEPQHF
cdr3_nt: TGTGCCAGCAGTGGTGGGGAGCCCCAGCATTTT

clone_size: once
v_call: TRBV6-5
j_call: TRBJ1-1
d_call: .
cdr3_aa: CASSIIAGVNTEAFF
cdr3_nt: TGTGCCAGCAGTATCATCGCAGGGGTCAACACTGAAGCTTTCTTT

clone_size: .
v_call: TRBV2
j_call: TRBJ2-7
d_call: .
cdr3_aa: CASSERRISRYEQYF
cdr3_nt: TGTGCCAGCAGTGAAAGACGGATCTCTCGTTACGAGCAGTACTTC

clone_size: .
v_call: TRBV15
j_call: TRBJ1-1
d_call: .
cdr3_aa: CATSRDWWGGNTEAFF
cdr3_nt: TGTGCCACCAGCAGAGATTGGTGGGGGGGTAACACTGAAGCTTTCTTT

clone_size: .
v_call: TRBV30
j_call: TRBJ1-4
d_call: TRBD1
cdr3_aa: CAWNRGRFEKLFF
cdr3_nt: TGTGCCTGGAACAGGGGGCGGTTTGAAAAACTGTTTTTT

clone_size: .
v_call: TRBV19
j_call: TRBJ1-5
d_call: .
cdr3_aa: CASSRRTDYQPQHF
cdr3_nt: TGTGCCAGTAGTAGAAGGACGGACTATCAGCCCCAGCATTTT

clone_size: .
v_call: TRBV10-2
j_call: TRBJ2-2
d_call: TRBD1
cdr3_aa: CATSGGTVGELFF
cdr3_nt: TGCGCCACCTCAGGGGGCACGGTCGGGGAGCTGTTTTTT

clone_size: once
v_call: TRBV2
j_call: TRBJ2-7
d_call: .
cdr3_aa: CASSGTGTHLKQYF
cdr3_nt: TGTGCCAGCAGTGGCACGGGGACACACTTGAAGCAGTACTTC

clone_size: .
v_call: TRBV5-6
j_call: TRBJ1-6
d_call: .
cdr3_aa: CASSLYGSQTPLHF
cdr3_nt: TGTGCCAGCAGCTTGTATGGCAGTCAAACACCCCTCCACTTT

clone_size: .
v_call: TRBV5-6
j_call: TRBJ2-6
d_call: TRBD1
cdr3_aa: CASSWGTAGANVLTF
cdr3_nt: TGTGCCAGCAGCTGGGGGACAGCTGGGGCCAACGTCCTGACTTTC

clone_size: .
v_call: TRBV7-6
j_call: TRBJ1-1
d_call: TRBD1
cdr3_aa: CASSFGTGEGTEAFF
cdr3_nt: TGTGCCAGCAGCTTTGGGACAGGGGAAGGCACTGAAGCTTTCTTT

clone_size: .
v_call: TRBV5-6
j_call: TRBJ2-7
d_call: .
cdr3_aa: CASSFIQGVASGYSYEQYF
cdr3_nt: TGTGCCAGCAGCTTTATACAGGGAGTGGCTAGCGGATACTCCTACGAGCAGTACTTC

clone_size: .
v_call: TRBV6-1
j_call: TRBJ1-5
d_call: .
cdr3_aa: CASTPVPNQPQHF
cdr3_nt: TGTGCCAGCACCCCCGTTCCCAATCAGCCCCAGCATTTT

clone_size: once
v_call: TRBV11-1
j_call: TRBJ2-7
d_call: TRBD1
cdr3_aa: CASSVGTVDSYEQYF
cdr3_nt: TGTGCCAGCAGCGTCGGGACAGTAGACTCCTACGAGCAGTACTTC

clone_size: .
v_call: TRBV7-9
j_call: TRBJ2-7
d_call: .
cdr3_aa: CASSVQGSSYEQYF
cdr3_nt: TGTGCCAGCAGCGTCCAGGGGAGCTCCTACGAGCAGTACTTC

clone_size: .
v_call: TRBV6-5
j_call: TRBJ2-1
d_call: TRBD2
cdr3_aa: CASSYTLAEGGTEQFF
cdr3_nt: TGTGCCAGCAGTTACACACTAGCGGAGGGGGGCACTGAGCAGTTCTTC

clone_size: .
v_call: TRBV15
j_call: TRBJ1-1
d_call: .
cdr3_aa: CATSRDYRTEAFF
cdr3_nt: TGTGCCACCAGCAGGGATTACCGGACTGAAGCTTTCTTT

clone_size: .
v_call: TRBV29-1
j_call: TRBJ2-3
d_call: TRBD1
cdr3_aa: CSAVTRGQLTDTQYF
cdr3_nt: TGCAGCGCTGTTACTCGGGGACAGCTCACAGATACGCAGTATTTT

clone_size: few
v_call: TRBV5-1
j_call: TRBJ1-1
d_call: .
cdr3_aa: CASVQDQNTEAFF
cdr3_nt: TGCGCCAGCGTACAGGACCAGAACACTGAAGCTTTCTTT

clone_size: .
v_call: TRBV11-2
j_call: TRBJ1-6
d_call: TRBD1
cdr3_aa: CASSPSGTGVRPLHF
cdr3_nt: TGTGCCAGCAGCCCATCTGGGACAGGGGTGAGACCCCTCCACTTT

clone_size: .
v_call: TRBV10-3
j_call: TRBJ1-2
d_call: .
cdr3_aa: CAISEGGGLDYGYTF
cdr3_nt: TGTGCCATCAGTGAGGGTGGGGGTTTGGACTATGGCTACACCTTC

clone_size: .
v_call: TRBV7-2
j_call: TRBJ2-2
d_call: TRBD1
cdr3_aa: CASIPTGDTGELFF
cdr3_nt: TGTGCCAGCATCCCTACAGGGGACACCGGGGAGCTGTTTTTT

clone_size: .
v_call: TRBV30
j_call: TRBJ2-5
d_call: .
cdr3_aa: CAGSGGETQYF
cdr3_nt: TGTGCCGGGTCGGGTGGGGAGACCCAGTACTTC

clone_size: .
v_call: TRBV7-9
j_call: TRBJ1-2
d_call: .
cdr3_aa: CASSSPVGVLGGYTF
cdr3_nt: TGTGCCAGCAGCTCCCCCGTTGGGGTTTTGGGTGGCTACACCTTC

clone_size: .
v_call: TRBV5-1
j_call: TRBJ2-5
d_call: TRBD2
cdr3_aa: CASSPGRGFNAQETQYF
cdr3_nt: TGCGCCAGCAGCCCAGGGCGGGGGTTCAACGCCCAAGAGACCCAGTACTTC

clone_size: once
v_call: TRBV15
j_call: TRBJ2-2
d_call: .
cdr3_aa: CATNHIAGLTTRNTGELFF
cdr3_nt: TGTGCCACCAATCATATCGCAGGGCTTACTACTAGAAACACCGGGGAGCTGTTTTTT

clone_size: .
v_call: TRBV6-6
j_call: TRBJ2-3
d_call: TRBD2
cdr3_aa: CASSPGLAGIADTQYF
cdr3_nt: TGTGCCAGCAGCCCAGGACTAGCGGGGATCGCAGATACGCAGTATTTT

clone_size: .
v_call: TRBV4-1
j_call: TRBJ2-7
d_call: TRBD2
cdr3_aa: CASSQGAGGPYEQYF
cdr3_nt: TGCGCCAGCAGCCAAGGAGCGGGGGGCCCCTACGAGCAGTACTTC

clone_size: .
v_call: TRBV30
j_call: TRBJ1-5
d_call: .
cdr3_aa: CAWSVSGGMRPQHF
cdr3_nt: TGTGCCTGGAGTGTTTCGGGGGGGATGCGGCCCCAGCATTTT

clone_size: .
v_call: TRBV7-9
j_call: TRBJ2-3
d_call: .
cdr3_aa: CASSPRLGGDRDTQYF
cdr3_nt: TGTGCCAGCAGCCCGCGACTAGGGGGAGATCGGGATACGCAGTATTTT

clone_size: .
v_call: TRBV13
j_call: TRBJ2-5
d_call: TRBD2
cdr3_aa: CASSLGGQETQYF
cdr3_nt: TGTGCCAGCAGCTTGGGGGGGCAAGAGACCCAGTACTTC

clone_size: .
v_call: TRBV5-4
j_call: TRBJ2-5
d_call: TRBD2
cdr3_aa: CASKAGGQETQYF
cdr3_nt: TGTGCCAGCAAGGCGGGGGGCCAAGAGACCCAGTACTTC

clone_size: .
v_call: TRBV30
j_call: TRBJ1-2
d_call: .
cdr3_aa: CAWSKRVYGYTF
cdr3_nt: TGTGCCTGGAGTAAGAGAGTCTATGGCTACACCTTC

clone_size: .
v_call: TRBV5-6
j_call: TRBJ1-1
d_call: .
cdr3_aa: CASSWGEDLQAFF
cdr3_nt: TGTGCCAGCAGCTGGGGGGAGGACTTACAAGCTTTCTTT

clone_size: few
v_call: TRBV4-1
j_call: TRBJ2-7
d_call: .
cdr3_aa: CASSEGWTYEQYF
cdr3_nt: TGCGCCAGTAGCGAAGGGTGGACCTACGAGCAGTACTTC

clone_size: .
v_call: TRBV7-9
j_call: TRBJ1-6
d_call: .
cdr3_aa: CASSLQGQGNSPLHF
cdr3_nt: TGTGCCAGCAGCTTACAGGGGCAGGGGAATTCACCCCTCCACTTT

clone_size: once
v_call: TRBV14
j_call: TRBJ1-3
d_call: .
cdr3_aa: CASSQAPVSLYGNTIYF
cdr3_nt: TGTGCCAGCAGCCAAGCCCCGGTTTCCCTCTATGGAAACACCATATATTTT

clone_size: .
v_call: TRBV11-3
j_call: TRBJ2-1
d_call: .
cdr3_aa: CASSSNGRSNEQFF
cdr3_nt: TGTGCCAGCAGCTCTAACGGCCGGTCGAATGAGCAGTTCTTC

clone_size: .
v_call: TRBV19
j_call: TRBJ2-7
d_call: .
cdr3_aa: CASSGSGLRASSYEQYF
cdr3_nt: TGTGCCAGTAGTGGATCAGGCCTAAGGGCCTCCTCCTACGAGCAGTACTTC

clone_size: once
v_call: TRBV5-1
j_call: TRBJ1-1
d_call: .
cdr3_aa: CASQRGNTEAFF
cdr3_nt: TGCGCCAGTCAAAGGGGGAACACTGAAGCTTTCTTT

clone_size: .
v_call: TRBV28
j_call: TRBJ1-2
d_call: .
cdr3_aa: CASSLSGGRYYGYTF
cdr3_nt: TGTGCCAGCAGTTTATCGGGGGGGCGCTACTATGGCTACACCTTC

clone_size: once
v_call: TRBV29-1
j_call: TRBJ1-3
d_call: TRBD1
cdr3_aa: CSARDRATGNTIYF
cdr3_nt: TGCAGCGCTAGGGACAGGGCTACTGGAAACACCATATATTTT